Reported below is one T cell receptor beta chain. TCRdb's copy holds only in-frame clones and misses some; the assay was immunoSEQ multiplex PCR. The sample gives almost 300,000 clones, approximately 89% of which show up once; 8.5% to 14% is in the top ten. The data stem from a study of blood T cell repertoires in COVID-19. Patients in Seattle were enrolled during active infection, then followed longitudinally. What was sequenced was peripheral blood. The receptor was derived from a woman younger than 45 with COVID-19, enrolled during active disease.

DNA for the CDR3: TGTGCCAGCAGCCAATCTCTACGGGATACGCAGTATTTT. The encoded protein is CASSQSLRDTQYF. The chain has TRBV3-1 (or the pseudogene TRBV3-2) and TRBJ2-3, with unresolved D. V lost 2 bases, J lost 6 bases, and 9 bases lay in between. This CDR3 has 13 amino acids. CDR1 and CDR2 (germline): LGHDT, YNNKEL (reference sequence).